These 13 T cell receptor beta chains were all obtained from the same sample, sequenced in a study of radiotherapy plus CTLA-4 blockade in lung cancer. The assay was immunoSEQ multiplex PCR, and TCRdb's table has in-frame clones only and misses some. The sample has approximately 82,000 clones; about four fifths are singletons. Sequences were derived from peripheral blood, sampled from a patient treated with radiotherapy plus ipilimumab. These receptors all come from a human donor with non-small cell lung cancer that progressed on radiotherapy plus ipilimumab.

The rearrangement links TRBV7-8 to TRBJ2-5; D unclear. The V gene's germline CDR1 is SGHVS and CDR2 FQNEAQ. With 1 base removed from V and 5 bases from J, the gap between germline ends came to 14 bases. This CDR3 is built from 15 residues. CDR3 DNA: TGTGCCAGCAGCTTAGGGGGTACCTTGTGGGAGACCCAGTACTTC. It codes for CASSLGGTLWETQYF.

This clone was found a few times. The genes are TRBV7-2 and TRBJ2-7, with a weak D call TRBD2 (5 bases). CDR1 is SGHTA, CDR2 FQGNSA, per germline. V was trimmed by 6 bases and J by 0 bases, leaving 15 bases between them. The CDR3 length is 15 residues. CDR3 loop: CASRPWSGSSYEQYF. The CDR3 DNA sequence: TGTGCCAGCAGGCCGTGGTCGGGGAGCTCCTACGAGCAGTACTTC.

DNA of the CDR3: TGTGCCAGCAGTAACACAGGGTATGGCTACACCTTC. It translates to CASSNTGYGYTF. This sequence joins TRBV6-5 and TRBJ1-2; perhaps TRBD1 as D (6 bases). The ends were cut back, 5 bases at V and 5 bases at J, with 9 bases in the middle. Looked up from germline, CDR1 is MNHEY and CDR2 is SVGAGI. CDR3 length: 12 residues.

The V gene is TRBV14, the J gene TRBJ2-7; D is undetermined. V lost 1 base to trimming and J lost 3 bases, with 13 bases between them. Germline CDR1 reads SGHDN; CDR2 reads FVKESK. The CDR3 is 15 residues long. CDR3 coding DNA: TGTGCCAGCAGCCAAGGCCATGGCGGATACTACGAGCAGTACTTC. This encodes CASSQGHGGYYEQYF.

The rearrangement uses TRBV21-1 and TRBJ2-7. TRBV21-1 is flagged as a pseudogene. The CDR3 loop spans 13 amino acids. The CDR3 coding sequence is TGTGCCAGCAGCAAAAATGCCATCTACGAGCAGTACTTC. Amino acids: CASSKNAIYEQYF.

The chain combines TRBV2 with TRBJ1-1; no clear D. Germline V gives CDR1 SNHLY, CDR2 FYNNEI. The CDR3 totals 15 residues. Trimming took 3 bases from V and 10 from J, leaving 21 bases between them. CDR3 DNA sequence: TGTGCCAGCAGTGATGAGCGGATTGCCCTAGGACGAGCTTTCTTT. This codes for CASSDERIALGRAFF.

The V and J genes are TRBV7-2 and TRBJ2-5; 8 bases are shared with TRBD2. The junction had 11 bases not matched to a gene; V was cut back by 3 bases and J by 5 bases. This CDR3 region has 16 residues. Germline V gene lookup returns CDR1 SGHTA and CDR2 FQGNSA. CDR3 coding DNA: TGTGCCAGCAGCTTTAATCCGGGGGGGGCGCGGGAGACCCAGTACTTC. It specifies CASSFNPGGARETQYF.

The chain employs TRBV29-1 and TRBJ2-1; no firm D call. V was cut by 1 base and J by 6 bases, with 10 bases left in between. The CDR3 is 13 amino acids. Germline CDR1 reads SQVTM; CDR2 reads ANQGSEA. CDR3 amino acids: CSVEGHVTNEQFF. In DNA form, the CDR3 reads TGCAGCGTTGAAGGGCATGTAACCAATGAGCAGTTCTTC.

The CDR3 coding sequence is TGTGCCAGCAGCGTTGTTCCAGGGCGAAATAACTATGGCTACACCTTC. As protein: CASSVVPGRNNYGYTF. The chain is built from TRBV9 and TRBJ1-2; a weak D match, TRBD1 (5 bases). From germline, CDR1 is SGDLS and CDR2 YYNGEE. The CDR3 sequence is 16 residues long. V was pared by 2 bases and J by 1 base, with 15 bases between.

This clone has a single count. The V call is TRBV28, the J call TRBJ1-2, with a weak D call TRBD1 (5 bases). CDR1 is MDHEN, CDR2 SYDVKM, per germline. Trimming left V 4 bases short and J 6 bases short, with 15 bases between. The CDR3 is 14 residues long. In DNA, the CDR3 is TGTGCCAGCAGTTCCGTGGGGGAGAGAAATGGCTACACCTTC. Amino acid sequence: CASSSVGERNGYTF.

V gene TRBV4-1 combines with J gene TRBJ1-2; 7 bases match TRBD1. After removal of 1 base from V and 8 bases from J, the junction contained 13 bases not matched to a gene. Germline-derived CDR1 and CDR2 are MGHRA and YSYEKL. CDR3 length equals 16 residues. CDR3 residues: CASSQVSPDRTGGYTF. CDR3 bases: TGCGCCAGCAGCCAAGTTTCCCCGGACAGGACTGGGGGCTACACCTTC.

The V and J genes are TRBV2 and TRBJ1-2; possibly TRBD1 for D (6 bases). The germline V and J ends were trimmed by 0 bases and 8 bases, with 13 bases remaining between them. The CDR3 is made up of 14 amino acids. From germline, CDR1 is SNHLY and CDR2 FYNNEI. CDR3: CASSEASRGIGYTF. The CDR3 region has the DNA TGTGCCAGCAGTGAAGCGAGCAGGGGAATAGGCTACACCTTC.

V usage is TRBV6-5 and J usage is TRBJ1-2; D possibly corresponds to TRBD1 (5 bases). Germline CDR1 reads MNHEY; CDR2 reads SVGAGI. The CDR3 is 13 amino acids. Trimming left V 0 bases short and J 7 bases short, with 9 bases between. In DNA form, the CDR3 reads TGTGCCAGCAGTTACTCGACTCAGGGTGGCTACACCTTC. It yields the protein CASSYSTQGGYTF.